The rows below give T cell receptor beta chains drawn from one sample of a study of cytomegalovirus exposure and HLA in healthy donors. TCRdb keeps only in-frame clones here, not all; method: immunoSEQ multiplex PCR. Of about 170,000 clones listed, 76% are singletons. The sample was PBMCs. The receptors derive from a female donor in good health and CMV-seronegative. Each CDR3 is given without its conserved first and last residue. Size values are once, few and many counts, or a class for expanded clones, and some rows have none.

TRBJ1-6,TRBV28,-,ATRQGNSSPLH
TRBJ2-3,TRBV5-4,few,ASSSEGLAAREDTQY
TRBJ2-5,TRBV11-3,-,ASSPIQETQY
TRBJ2-7,TRBV7-9,-,ASSLGFQTYEQY
TRBJ2-5,TRBV11-2,few,ASSLRSGTIVGTQY
TRBJ1-2,TRBV28,-,ASSLSRQGGDGYT
TRBJ2-2,TRBV11-1,-,ASSLSGTPSGELF
TRBJ2-2,TRBV11-2,-,ASSLRRNTGELF
TRBJ2-7,TRBV20-1,-,SASRGEKQY
TRBJ2-3,TRBV27,-,ASSRQGTDTQY
TRBJ1-1,TRBV7-9,-,ASSLNRGGTEAF
TRBJ2-7,TRBV11-2,-,ASRVLAGPYEQY
TRBJ2-4,TRBV7-2,-,ASRWTGGGDIQY
TRBJ2-6,TRBV7-9,-,ASSLELWANGLT
TRBJ2-7,TRBV7-2,-,ASSSGTSGGPSYEQY
TRBJ2-5,TRBV5-8,-,ASSSMWDTQETQY
TRBJ1-2,TRBV1,-,TSSHGTDLANYGYT
TRBJ2-2,TRBV5-8,-,ASSPRDYNTGELF
TRBJ1-3,TRBV6-1,-,ASSAPTGRGNTIY
TRBJ1-1,TRBV29-1,-,SVEVARLNTEAF
TRBJ1-5,TRBV5-6,-,ASSQQGNSNQPQH
TRBJ2-7,TRBV28,-,ASSLGAWGEQY
TRBJ2-3,TRBV7-2,-,ASSLGTGHTDTQY
TRBJ2-1,TRBV29-1,-,SVEDPSRGTQF
TRBJ1-4,TRBV4-3,once,ASSQGRGTGDEKLF
TRBJ2-1,TRBV6-5,-,ASTRGQGRNEQF
TRBJ1-1,TRBV5-6,-,ASSPDRGTEAF
TRBJ1-5,TRBV27,few,ASSFPGSNQPQH
TRBJ2-7,TRBV4-2,-,ASSQDGTSGSYEQY
TRBJ1-2,TRBV9,once,ASSGGQGDNYGYT
TRBJ1-4,TRBV29-1,-,SYEGVGNEKLF
TRBJ2-5,TRBV29-1,-,SVRRNQETQY
TRBJ2-1,TRBV7-2,-,ASSLTEIAGGNSEQF
TRBJ2-3,TRBV7-6,-,ASSLGVDTQY
TRBJ2-6,TRBV30,few,AWSRGIPGANVLT
TRBJ2-1,TRBV5-5,-,ASSLVQGAYNEQF
TRBJ1-3,TRBV28,-,ASSSDSLTGNTIY